Listed below are T cell receptor beta chains from one sample, sequenced in a study of CD8 T cells in ankylosing spondylitis. TCRdb analysed the 5' RACE reads with MiXCR anew, one entry per CDR3 protein. The table shows some 200,000 distinct CDR3 sequences, with just under 7.5% occurring only once. Input material: blood, either unsorted or a sorted T cell fraction (not recorded which). The receptors stem from a male donor with ankylosing spondylitis. The CDR3 runs from the conserved cysteine through the conserved F or W. A D gene is named only where the DNA matches it firmly. Size is omitted from some rows. Given values are once, few, many or a class for expanded clones.

V	D	J	size	DNA	CDR3
TRBV27	-	TRBJ1-2	few	TGTGCCAGCAGTTTGCAGGGTTCCTATGGCTACACCTTC	CASSLQGSYGYTF
TRBV7-2	-	TRBJ2-7	few	TGTGCCAGCAGCCCTGAAATACGGCTAGCTGTTTACGAGCAGTACTTC	CASSPEIRLAVYEQYF
TRBV12-3/TRBV12-4	-	TRBJ2-2	many	TGTGCCAGCAGTTTAAGGGTACCCGGGGAGCTGTTTTTT	CASSLRVPGELFF
TRBV13	TRBD2	TRBJ2-1	-	TGTGCCAGCAGCCCTCGGACTAGCGGCAACAATGAGCAGTTCTTC	CASSPRTSGNNEQFF
TRBV6-5	-	TRBJ1-2	many	TGTGCCAGCAGTTCTAACCGCTTCTATGGCTACACCTTC	CASSSNRFYGYTF
TRBV12-3/TRBV12-4	-	TRBJ1-1	many	TGTGCCAGCAGTGAGGACGGACGGTTTTACACTGAAGCTTTCTTT	CASSEDGRFYTEAFF
TRBV10-2	-	TRBJ2-7	many	TGCGCCAGCAGTGACTTACCTAACTACGAGCAGTACTTC	CASSDLPNYEQYF
TRBV12-3/TRBV12-4	-	TRBJ1-1	many	TGTGCCAGCAGTTTAAGCCCCCAGCCGGGGGGGACTGAAGCTTTCTTT	CASSLSPQPGGTEAFF
TRBV29-1	-	TRBJ1-2	-	TGCAGCGTTGAAGATCGGACCGCGAACTATGGCTACACCTTC	CSVEDRTANYGYTF
TRBV12-5	-	TRBJ1-1	-	TGTGCTAGTGGTTTGGACCCCCCTGCTCAGACTGAAGCTTTCTTT	CASGLDPPAQTEAFF